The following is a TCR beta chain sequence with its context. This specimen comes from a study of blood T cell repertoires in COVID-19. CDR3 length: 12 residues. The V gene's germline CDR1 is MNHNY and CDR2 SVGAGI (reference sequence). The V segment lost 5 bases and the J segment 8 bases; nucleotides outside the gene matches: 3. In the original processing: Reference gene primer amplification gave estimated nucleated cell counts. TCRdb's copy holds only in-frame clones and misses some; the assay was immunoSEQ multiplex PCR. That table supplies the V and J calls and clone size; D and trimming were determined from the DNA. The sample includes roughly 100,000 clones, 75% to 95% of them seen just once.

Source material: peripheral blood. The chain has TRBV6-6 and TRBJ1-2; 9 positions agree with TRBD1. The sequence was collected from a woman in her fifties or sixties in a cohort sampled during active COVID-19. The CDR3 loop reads CASSGTGSGYTF. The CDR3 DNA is TGTGCCAGCAGTGGGACAGGGTCCGGCTACACCTTC.